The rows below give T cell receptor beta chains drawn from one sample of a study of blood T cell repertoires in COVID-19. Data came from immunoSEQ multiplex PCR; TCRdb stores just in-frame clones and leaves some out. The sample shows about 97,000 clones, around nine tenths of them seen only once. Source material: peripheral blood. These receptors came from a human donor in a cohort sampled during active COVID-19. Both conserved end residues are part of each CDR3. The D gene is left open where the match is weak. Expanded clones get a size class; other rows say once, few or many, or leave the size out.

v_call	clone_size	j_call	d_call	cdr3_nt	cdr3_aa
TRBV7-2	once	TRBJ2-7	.	TGTGCCAGCAGCTTAGGGTGGGGGCGCTTTAACGAGCAGTACTTC	CASSLGWGRFNEQYF
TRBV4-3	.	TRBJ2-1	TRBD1	TGCGCCAGCAGCCAAGAAAACAGGGGGCATGAGCAGTTCTTC	CASSQENRGHEQFF
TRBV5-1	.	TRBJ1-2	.	TGCGCCAGCAGCTTGGCCGCAGGAGACTATGATGGCTACACCTTC	CASSLAAGDYDGYTF
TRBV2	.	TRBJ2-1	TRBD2	TGTGCCAGCAGTGTTACTCCGCCACTAGCGGGAGTCAGTGAGCAGTTCTTC	CASSVTPPLAGVSEQFF
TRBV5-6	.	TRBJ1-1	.	TGTGCCAGCAGCTTGCTGCAGGGTGAGACTTTCTTT	CASSLLQGETFF
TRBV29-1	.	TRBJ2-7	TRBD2	TGCAGCGTCGCCACCGGGACTAGCGGTCCCTACGAGCAGTACTTC	CSVATGTSGPYEQYF
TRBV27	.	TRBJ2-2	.	TGTGCCAGCAGTCCCCCTTATGCGGGACCCGGGGAGCTGTTTTTT	CASSPPYAGPGELFF
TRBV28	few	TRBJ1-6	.	TGTGCCAGCAGCTTTACAGGGCTCACCCTCCACTTT	CASSFTGLTLHF
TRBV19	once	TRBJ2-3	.	TGTGCCAGTAGCTCGGGATCAACGACAGATACGCAGTATTTT	CASSSGSTTDTQYF
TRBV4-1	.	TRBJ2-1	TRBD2	TGCGCCAGCAGCCAGGCGACTAGCGGGAGGGTTTTCCACAATGAGCAGTTCTTC	CASSQATSGRVFHNEQFF
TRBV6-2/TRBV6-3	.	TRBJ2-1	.	TGTGCCAGCAGTTATCTGGCGGGATCCTACAATGAGCAGTTCTTC	CASSYLAGSYNEQFF
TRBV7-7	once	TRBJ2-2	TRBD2	TGTGCTAGCAGCTCCCTATCGGGAGGTAGCGTTATATTCGCGAACACCGGGGAGCTGTTTTTT	CASSSLSGGSVIFANTGELFF
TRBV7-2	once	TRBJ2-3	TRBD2	TGTGCCAGCAGCTTAGCAAGCGGGAGGACATCCAACAAAGGTGGCACAGATACGCAGTATTTT	CASSLASGRTSNKGGTDTQYF
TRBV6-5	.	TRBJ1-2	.	TGTGCCAGCAGTTTAGGACTCCTCGATGGCTACACCTTC	CASSLGLLDGYTF
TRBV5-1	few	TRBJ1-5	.	TGCGCCAGCAGCCTGGGGACATCGATGGATCAGCCCCAGCATTTT	CASSLGTSMDQPQHF
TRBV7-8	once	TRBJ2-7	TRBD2	TGTGCCAGGGCCCTGCCGGGACTAGACTACGAGCAGTACTTC	CARALPGLDYEQYF
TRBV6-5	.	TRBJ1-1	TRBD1	TGTGCCAGCAGACTGGGACAGGGGGGTGAAGCTTTCTTT	CASRLGQGGEAFF
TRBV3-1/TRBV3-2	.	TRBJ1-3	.	TGTGCCAGCAGCCACGCCGACGGGGGGACTGGAAACACCATATATTTT	CASSHADGGTGNTIYF
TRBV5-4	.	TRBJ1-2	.	TGTGCCAGCAGCTTGGAGTTAGGGGGTTCCTATGGCTACACCTTC	CASSLELGGSYGYTF
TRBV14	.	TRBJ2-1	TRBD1	TGTGCCAGCAGCCCGCCAGCCGGGACAGTCAACTCTGAGCAGTTCTTC	CASSPPAGTVNSEQFF
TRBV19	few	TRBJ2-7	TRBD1	TGCCCATCGGGACAGTCCTACGAGCAGTACTTC	CPSGQSYEQYF
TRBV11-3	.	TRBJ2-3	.	TGTGCCAGCAGCTTATCTAAGAGCACAGATACGCAGTATTTT	CASSLSKSTDTQYF
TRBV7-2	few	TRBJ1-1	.	TGTGCCAGCAGCCCGCTGACGGGTAGGAACACTGAAGCTTTCTTT	CASSPLTGRNTEAFF
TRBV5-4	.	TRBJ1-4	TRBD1	TGTGCCAGTTCACTTGAGGATGGGACAGAAATCCGGCGAACTAATGAAAAACTGTTTTTT	CASSLEDGTEIRRTNEKLFF
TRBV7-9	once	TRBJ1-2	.	TGTGCCAGCAGCTTAGTATTGGAGGGGCAAAACGGCTACACCTTC	CASSLVLEGQNGYTF
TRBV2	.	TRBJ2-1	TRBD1	TGTGCCAGCAGCCCGGACAGGAGCTCCTACAATGAGCAGTTCTTC	CASSPDRSSYNEQFF
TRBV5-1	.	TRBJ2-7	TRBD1	TGCGCCAGCAGCCCGGGACAGGGGGCCCACGAGCAGTACTTC	CASSPGQGAHEQYF
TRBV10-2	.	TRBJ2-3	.	TGCGCCAGCAGTGATAACTTTCCGAGTTCAGATACGCAGTATTTT	CASSDNFPSSDTQYF
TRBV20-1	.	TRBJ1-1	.	TGCAGTGCTCGGGGGAGGTCTGAAGCTTTCTTT	CSARGRSEAFF
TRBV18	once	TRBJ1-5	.	TGTGCCAGCTCACCAGGGGGGGGAGACCAGCCCCAGCATTTT	CASSPGGGDQPQHF
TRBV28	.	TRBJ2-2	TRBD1	TGTGCCAGCCGATCGGGACAGGGAGACACCGGGGAGCTGTTTTTT	CASRSGQGDTGELFF
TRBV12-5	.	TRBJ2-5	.	TGTGCTAGTGGTTCCCCGGAGCAAGCCTCTAAGACGGAGACCCAGTACTTC	CASGSPEQASKTETQYF